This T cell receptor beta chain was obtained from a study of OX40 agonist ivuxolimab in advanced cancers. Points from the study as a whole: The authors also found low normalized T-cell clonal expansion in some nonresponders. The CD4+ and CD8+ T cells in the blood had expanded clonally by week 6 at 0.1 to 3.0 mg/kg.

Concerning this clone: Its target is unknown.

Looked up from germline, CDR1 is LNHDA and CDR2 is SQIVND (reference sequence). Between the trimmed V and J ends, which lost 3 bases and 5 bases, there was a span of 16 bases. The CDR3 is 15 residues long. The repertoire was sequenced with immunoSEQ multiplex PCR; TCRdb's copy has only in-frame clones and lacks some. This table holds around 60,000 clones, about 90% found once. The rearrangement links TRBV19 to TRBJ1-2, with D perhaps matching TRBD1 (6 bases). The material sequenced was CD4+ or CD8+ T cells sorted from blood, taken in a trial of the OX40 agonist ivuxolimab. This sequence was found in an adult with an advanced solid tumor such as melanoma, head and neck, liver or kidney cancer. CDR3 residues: CASSISAGAVYGYTF. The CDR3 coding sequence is TGTGCCAGTAGTATCTCAGCGGGGGCTGTTTATGGCTACACCTTC.